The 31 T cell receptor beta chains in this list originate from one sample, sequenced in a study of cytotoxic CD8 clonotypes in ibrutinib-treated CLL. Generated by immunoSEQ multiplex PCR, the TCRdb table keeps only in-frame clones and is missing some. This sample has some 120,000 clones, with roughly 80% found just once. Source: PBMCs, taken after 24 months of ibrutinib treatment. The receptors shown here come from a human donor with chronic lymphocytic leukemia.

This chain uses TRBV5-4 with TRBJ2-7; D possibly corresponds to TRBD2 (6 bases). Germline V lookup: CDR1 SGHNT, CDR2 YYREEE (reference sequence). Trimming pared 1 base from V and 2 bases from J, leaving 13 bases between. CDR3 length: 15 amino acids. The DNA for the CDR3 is TGTGCCAGCAGCTTGAAGGCGGGGCGGACCTACGAGCAGTACTTC. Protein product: CASSLKAGRTYEQYF.

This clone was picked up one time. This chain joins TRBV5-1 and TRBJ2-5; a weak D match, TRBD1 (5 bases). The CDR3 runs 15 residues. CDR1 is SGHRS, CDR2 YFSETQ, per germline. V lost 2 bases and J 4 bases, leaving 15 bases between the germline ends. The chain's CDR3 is CASSFQGQKGETQYF. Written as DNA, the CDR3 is TGCGCCAGCAGCTTCCAGGGCCAAAAGGGAGAGACCCAGTACTTC.

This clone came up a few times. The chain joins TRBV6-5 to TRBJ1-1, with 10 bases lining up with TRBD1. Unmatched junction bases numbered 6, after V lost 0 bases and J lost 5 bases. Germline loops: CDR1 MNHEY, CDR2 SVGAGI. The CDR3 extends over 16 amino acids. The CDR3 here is CASSYSDRGGWTEAFF. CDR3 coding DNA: TGTGCCAGCAGTTACTCGGACAGGGGGGGGTGGACTGAAGCTTTCTTT.

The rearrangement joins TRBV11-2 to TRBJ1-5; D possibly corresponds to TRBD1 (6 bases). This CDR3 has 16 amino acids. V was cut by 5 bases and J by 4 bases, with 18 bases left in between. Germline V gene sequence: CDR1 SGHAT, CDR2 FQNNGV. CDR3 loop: CASSPFLGGTNQPQHF. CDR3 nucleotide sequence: TGTGCCAGCAGCCCTTTTTTGGGGGGCACAAATCAGCCCCAGCATTTT.

The CDR3 loop reads CASSLAQGAYEQYF. For the CDR3, the DNA is TGTGCCAGCAGCTTGGCACAGGGTGCCTACGAGCAGTACTTC. The rearrangement uses TRBV5-8 and TRBJ2-7, with D tentatively TRBD1 (6 bases). Trimming stripped 0 bases from V and 2 bases from J, with 9 bases between. Germline V gene sequence: CDR1 SGHTS, CDR2 YDEGEE. The CDR3 has 14 residues.

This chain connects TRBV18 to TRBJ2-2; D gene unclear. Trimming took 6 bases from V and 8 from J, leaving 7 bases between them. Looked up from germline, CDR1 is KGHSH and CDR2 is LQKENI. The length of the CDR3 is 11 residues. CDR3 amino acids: CASSPAGELFF. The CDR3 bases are TGTGCCAGCTCCCCGGCGGGGGAGCTGTTTTTT. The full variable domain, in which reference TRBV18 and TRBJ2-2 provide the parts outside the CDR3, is NAGVMQNPRHLVRRRGQEARLRCSPMKGHSHVYWYRQLPEEGLKFMVYLQKENIIDESGMPKERFSAEFPKEGPSILRIQQVVRGDSAAYFCASSPAGELFFGEGSRLTVL.

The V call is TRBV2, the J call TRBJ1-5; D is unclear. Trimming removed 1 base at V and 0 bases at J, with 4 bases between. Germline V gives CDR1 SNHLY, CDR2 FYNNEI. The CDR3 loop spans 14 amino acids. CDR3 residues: CASSEGRSNQPQHF. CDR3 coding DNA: TGTGCCAGCAGTGAAGGGCGTAGCAATCAGCCCCAGCATTTT.

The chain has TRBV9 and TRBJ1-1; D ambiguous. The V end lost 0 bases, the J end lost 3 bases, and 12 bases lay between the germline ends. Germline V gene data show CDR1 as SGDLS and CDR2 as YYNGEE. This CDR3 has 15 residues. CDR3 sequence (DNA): TGTGCCAGCAGCGTAGACGGAGTATGGGACACTGAAGCTTTCTTT. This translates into CASSVDGVWDTEAFF.

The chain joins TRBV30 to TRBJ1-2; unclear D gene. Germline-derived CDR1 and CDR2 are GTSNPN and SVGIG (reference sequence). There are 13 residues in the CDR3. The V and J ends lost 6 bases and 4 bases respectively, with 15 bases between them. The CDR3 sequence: CACTSGGPYGYTF. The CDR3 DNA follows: TGTGCCTGCACCTCCGGAGGACCCTATGGCTACACCTTC.

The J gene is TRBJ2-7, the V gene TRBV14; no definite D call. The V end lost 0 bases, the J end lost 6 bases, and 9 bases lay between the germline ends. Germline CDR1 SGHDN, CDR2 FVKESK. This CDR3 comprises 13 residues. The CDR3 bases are TGTGCCAGCAGCCAAGAATTCCAGGTCGAGCAGTACTTC. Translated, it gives CASSQEFQVEQYF.

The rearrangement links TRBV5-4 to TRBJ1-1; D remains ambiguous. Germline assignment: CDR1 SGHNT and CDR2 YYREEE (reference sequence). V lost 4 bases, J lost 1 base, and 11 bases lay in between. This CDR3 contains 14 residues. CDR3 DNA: TGTGCCAGCAGCCCGTCCGGGAGGAACACTGAAGCTTTCTTT. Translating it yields CASSPSGRNTEAFF.

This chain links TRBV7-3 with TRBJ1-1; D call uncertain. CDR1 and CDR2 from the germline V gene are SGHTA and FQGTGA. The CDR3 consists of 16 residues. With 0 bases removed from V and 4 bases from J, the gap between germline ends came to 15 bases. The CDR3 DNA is TGTGCCAGCAGCTTAACGGTCCGGGTGGAAGGCACTGAAGCTTTCTTT. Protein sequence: CASSLTVRVEGTEAFF.

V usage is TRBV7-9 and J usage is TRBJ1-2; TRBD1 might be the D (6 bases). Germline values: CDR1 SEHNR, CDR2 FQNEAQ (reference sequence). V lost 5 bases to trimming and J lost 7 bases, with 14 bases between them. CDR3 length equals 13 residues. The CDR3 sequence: CASSRTPQGGYTF. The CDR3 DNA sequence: TGTGCCAGCAGCCGCACCCCACAGGGTGGCTACACCTTC.

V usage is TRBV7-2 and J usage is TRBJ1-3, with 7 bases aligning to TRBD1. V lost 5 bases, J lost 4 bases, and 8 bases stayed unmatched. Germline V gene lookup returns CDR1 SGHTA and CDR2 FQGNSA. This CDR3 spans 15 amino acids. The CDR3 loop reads CASSPDRVSGNTIYF. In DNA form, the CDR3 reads TGTGCCAGCAGCCCAGACAGGGTTTCAGGAAACACCATATATTTT.

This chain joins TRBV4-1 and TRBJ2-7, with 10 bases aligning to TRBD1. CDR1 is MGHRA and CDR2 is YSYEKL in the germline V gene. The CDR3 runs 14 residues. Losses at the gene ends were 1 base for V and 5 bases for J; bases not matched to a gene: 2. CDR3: CASSQGTGGNEQYF. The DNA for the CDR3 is TGCGCCAGCAGCCAAGGGACAGGGGGGAACGAGCAGTACTTC.

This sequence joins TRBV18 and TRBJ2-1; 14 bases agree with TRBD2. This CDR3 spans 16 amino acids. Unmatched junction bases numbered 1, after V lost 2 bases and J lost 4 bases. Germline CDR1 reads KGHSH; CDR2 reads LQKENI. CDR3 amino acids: CASSPGLAGGYNEQFF. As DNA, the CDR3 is TGTGCCAGCTCACCAGGACTAGCGGGGGGTTACAATGAGCAGTTCTTC.

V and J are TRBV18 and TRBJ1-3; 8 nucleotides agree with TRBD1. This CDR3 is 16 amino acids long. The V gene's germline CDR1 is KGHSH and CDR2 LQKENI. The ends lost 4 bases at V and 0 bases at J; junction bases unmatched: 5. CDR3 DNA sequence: TGTGCCAGCTCACACAGGGGGACTAACTCTGGAAACACCATATATTTT. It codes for CASSHRGTNSGNTIYF.

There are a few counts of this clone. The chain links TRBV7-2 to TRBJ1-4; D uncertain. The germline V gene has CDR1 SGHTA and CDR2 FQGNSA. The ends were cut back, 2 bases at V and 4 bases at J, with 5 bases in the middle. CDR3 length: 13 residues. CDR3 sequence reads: CASSLSFNEKLFF. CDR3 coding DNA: TGTGCCAGCAGCTTATCCTTTAATGAAAAACTGTTTTTT.

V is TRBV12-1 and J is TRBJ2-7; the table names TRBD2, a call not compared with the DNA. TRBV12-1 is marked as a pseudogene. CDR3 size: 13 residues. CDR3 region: CAIEAGGPYEQYF. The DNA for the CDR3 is TGTGCCATCGAAGCGGGGGGGCCTTACGAGCAGTACTTC.

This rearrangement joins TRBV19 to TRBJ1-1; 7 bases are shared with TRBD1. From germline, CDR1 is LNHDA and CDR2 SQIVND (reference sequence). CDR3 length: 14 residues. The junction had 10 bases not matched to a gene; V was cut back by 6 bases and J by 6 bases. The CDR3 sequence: CASRGGQRLSEAFF. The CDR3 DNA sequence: TGTGCCAGTAGGGGGGGACAGCGTCTCTCTGAAGCTTTCTTT.

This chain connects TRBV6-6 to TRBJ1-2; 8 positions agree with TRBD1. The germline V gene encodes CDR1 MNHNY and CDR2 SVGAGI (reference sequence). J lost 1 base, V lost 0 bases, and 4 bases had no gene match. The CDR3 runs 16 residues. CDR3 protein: CASSYSGQGVNYGYTF. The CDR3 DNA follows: TGTGCCAGCAGTTACTCTGGACAGGGCGTTAACTATGGCTACACCTTC.

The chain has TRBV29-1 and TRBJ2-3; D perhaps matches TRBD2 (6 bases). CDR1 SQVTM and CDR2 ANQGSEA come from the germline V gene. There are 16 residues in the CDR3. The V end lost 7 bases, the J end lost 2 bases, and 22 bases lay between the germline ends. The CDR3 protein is CSATGRQTDLTDTQYF. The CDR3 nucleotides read TGCAGCGCCACTGGGAGGCAGACCGACCTCACAGATACGCAGTATTTT.

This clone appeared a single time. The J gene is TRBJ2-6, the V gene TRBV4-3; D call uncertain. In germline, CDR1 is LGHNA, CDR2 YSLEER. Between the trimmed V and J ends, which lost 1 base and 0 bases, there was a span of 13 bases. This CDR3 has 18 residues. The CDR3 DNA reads TGCGCCAGCAGCCAAGTACTGGGCGTACACTCTGGGGCCAACGTCCTGACTTTC. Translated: CASSQVLGVHSGANVLTF.

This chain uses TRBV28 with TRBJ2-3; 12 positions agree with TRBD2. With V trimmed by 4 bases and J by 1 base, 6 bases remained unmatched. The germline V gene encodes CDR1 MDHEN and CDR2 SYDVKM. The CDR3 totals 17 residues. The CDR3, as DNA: TGTGCCAGCAGTTCTTTCCGACTAGCGGGGGGCACAGATACGCAGTATTTT. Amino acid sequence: CASSSFRLAGGTDTQYF.

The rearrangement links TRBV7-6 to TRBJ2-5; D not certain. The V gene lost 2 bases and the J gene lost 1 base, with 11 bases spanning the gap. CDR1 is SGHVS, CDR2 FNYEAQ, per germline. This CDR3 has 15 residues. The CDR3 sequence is CASSLFGGPQETQYF. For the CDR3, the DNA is TGTGCCAGCAGCTTATTCGGTGGTCCCCAAGAGACCCAGTACTTC.

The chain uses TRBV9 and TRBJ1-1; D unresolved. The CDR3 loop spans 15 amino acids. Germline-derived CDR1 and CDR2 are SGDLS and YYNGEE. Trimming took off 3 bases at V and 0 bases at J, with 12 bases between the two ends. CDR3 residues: CASSAHSSLNTEAFF. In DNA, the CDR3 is TGTGCCAGCAGCGCCCACTCCTCCCTGAACACTGAAGCTTTCTTT.

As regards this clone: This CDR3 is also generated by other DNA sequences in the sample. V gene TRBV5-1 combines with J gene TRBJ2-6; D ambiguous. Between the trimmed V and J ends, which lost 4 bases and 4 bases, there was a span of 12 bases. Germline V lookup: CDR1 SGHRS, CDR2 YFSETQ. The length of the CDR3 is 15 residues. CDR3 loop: CASSRSGSGANVLTF. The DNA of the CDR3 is TGCGCCAGCAGCCGGTCGGGTTCGGGGGCCAACGTCCTGACTTTC. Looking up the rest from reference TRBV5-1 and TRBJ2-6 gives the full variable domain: KAGVTQTPRYLIKTRGQQVTLSCSPISGHRSVSWYQQTPGQGLQFLFEYFSETQRNKGNFPGRFSGRQFSNSRSEMNVSTLELGDSALYLCASSRSGSGANVLTFGAGSRLTVL.

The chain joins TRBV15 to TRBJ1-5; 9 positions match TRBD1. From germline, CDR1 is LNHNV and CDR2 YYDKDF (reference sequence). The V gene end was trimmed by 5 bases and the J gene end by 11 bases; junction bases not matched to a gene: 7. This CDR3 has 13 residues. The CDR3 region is CATSPDRGRTQHF. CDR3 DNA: TGTGCCACCAGCCCGGACAGGGGAAGGACCCAGCATTTT.

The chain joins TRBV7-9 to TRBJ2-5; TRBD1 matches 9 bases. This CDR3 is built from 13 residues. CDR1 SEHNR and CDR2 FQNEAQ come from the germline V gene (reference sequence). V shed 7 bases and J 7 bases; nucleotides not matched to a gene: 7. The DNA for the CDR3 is TGTGCCAGCACCGACAGGGGGTTCGTGACCCAGTACTTC. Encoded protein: CASTDRGFVTQYF.

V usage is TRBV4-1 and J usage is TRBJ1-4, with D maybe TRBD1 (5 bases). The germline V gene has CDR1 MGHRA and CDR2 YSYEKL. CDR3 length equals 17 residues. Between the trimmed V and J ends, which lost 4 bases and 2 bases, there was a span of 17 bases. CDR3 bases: TGCGCCAGCAGCCTCGTCCCGGGACGGACCACTAATGAAAAACTGTTTTTT. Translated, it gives CASSLVPGRTTNEKLFF.

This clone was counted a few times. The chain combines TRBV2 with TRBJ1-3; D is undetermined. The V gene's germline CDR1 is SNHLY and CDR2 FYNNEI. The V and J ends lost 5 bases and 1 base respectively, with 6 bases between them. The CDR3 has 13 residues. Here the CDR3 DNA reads TGTGCCAGCAGTTTGGGGTCTGGAAACACCATATATTTT. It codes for CASSLGSGNTIYF.